The rows below give T cell receptor beta chains drawn from one sample of a study of CD8 T cells in ankylosing spondylitis. TCRdb fed the 5' RACE reads into MiXCR, producing one record per CDR3 protein. The sample carries around 770,000 distinct CDR3 sequences, 10% to 15% recorded once. Sequenced input: blood, either unsorted or a sorted T cell fraction (not recorded which). These receptors were taken from a male donor with ankylosing spondylitis. Each CDR3 is given with its conserved first and last residue.

j_call v_call cdr3_aa
TRBJ2-1 TRBV6-1 CASSQAGGSYNEQFF
TRBJ2-1 TRBV10-3 CANSPGTTYNEQFF
TRBJ1-2 TRBV20-1 CSARRDSLYGYTF
TRBJ2-1 TRBV5-1 CASSSRPPPNEQFF
TRBJ2-1 TRBV24-1 CATSDEASGRGEQFF
TRBJ2-7 TRBV21-1 CASSKGRDSSYEQYF
TRBJ2-1 TRBV5-6 CASGKIRSYNEQFF
TRBJ2-1 TRBV5-1 CASSSVDTGEQFF
TRBJ1-2 TRBV4-2 CASSQDFFTSNYGYTF
TRBJ2-1 TRBV7-6 CASSLSMGGDTGEQFF
TRBJ1-1 TRBV6-2/TRBV6-3 CASQDSYTEAFF
TRBJ1-6 TRBV5-1 CASSPQGYPSSPLHF
TRBJ2-1 TRBV6-4 CASSVGRPYDEQFF
TRBJ1-2 TRBV4-3 CASSQDLTYGYTF
TRBJ1-2 TRBV2 CASRTGTGNGYTF
TRBJ2-2 TRBV5-1 CASRVPTGNTGELFF
TRBJ1-2 TRBV20-1 CSAVTGTGGYGYTF
TRBJ2-2 TRBV30 CAWTAGDTGELFF
TRBJ2-1 TRBV5-1 CASSLAGGPSYNEQFF
TRBJ2-7 TRBV7-2 CASSLTGTALVEQYF
TRBJ1-2 TRBV5-5 CASSLVWGQGSYGYTF
TRBJ1-1 TRBV27 CASSFSVGQGSDTEAFF
TRBJ1-5 TRBV9 CASSPGGEEGPQHF
TRBJ1-1 TRBV15 CATSRDRVSAEAFF